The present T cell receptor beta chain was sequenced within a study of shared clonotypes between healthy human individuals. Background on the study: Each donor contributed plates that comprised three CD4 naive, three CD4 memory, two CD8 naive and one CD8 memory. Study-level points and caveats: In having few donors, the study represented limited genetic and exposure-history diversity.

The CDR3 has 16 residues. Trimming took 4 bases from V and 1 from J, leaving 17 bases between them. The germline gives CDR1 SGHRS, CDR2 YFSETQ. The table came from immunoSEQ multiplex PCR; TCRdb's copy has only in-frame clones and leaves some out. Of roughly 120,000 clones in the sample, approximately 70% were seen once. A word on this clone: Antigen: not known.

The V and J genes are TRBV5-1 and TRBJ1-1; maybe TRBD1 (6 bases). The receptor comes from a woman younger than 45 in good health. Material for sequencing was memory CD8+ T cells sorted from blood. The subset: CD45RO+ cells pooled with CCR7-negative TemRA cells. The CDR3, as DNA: TGCGCCAGCAGCCTATCCGGGACATTTTCGAACACTGAAGCTTTCTTT. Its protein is CASSLSGTFSNTEAFF.